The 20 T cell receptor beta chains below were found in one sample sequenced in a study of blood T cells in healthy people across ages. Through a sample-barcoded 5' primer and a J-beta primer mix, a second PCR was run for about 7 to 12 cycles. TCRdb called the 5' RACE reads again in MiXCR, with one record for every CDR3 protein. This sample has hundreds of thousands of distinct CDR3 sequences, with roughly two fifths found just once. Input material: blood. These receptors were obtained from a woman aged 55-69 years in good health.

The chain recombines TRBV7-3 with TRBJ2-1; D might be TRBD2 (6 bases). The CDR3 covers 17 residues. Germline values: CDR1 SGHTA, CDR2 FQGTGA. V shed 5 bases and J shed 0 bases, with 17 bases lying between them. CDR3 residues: CASSIGVAASSYNEQFF. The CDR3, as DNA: TGTGCCAGCAGCATCGGGGTAGCGGCTAGCTCCTACAATGAGCAGTTCTTC. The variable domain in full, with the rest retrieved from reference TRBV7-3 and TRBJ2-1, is GAGVSQTPSNKVTEKGKYVELRCDPISGHTALYWYRQSLGQGPEFLIYFQGTGAADDSGLPNDRFFAVRPEGSVSTLKIQRTERGDSAVYLCASSIGVAASSYNEQFFGPGTRLTVL.

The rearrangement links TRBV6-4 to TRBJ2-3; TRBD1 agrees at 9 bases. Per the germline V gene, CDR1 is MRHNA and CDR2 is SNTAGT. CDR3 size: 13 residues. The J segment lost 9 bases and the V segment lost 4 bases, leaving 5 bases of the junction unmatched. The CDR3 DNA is TGTGCCAGCAGTGCTACAGGGGGCATCACGCAGTATTTT. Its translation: CASSATGGITQYF.

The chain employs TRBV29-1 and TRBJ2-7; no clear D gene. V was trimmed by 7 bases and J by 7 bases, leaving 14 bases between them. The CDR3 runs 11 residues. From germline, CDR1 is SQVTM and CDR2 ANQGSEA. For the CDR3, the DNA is TGCAGCGCCTCTGTCTACAATGAGCAGTACTTC. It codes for CSASVYNEQYF.

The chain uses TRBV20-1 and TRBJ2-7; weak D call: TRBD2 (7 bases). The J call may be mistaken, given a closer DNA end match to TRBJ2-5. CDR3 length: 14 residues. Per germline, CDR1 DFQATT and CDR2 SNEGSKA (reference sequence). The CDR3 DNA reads TGCAGTGCCCCAAGGGGGGGCGCATCAGAGACCCAGTACTTC. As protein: CSAPRGGASETQYF.

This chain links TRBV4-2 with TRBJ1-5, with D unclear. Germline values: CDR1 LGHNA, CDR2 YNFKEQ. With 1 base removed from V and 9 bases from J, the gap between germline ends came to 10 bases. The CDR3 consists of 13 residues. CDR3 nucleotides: TGTGCCAGCAGCCAAGGGGATCGGCGGCCCCAGCATTTT. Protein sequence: CASSQGDRRPQHF.

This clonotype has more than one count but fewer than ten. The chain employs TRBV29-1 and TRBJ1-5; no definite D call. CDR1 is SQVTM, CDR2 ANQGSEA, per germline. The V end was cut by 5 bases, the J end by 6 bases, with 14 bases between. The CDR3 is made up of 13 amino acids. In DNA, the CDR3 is TGCAGCGTTTCGGCCGGGGAGGGTCAGCCCCAGCATTTT. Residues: CSVSAGEGQPQHF.

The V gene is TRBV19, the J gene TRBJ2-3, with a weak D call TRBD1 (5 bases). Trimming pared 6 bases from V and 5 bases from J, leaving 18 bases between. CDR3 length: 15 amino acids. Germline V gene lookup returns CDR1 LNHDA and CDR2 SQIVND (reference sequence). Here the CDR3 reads CASSLTGLQIDTQYF. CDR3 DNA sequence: TGTGCCAGTAGCCTAACAGGCTTGCAGATAGATACGCAGTATTTT.

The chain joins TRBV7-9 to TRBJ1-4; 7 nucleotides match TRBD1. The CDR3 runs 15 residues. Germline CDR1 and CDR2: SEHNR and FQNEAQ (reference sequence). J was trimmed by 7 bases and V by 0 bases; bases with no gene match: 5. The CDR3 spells CASSLAGGAVEKLFF. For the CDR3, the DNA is TGTGCCAGCAGCTTAGCAGGGGGCGCGGTTGAAAAACTGTTTTTT.

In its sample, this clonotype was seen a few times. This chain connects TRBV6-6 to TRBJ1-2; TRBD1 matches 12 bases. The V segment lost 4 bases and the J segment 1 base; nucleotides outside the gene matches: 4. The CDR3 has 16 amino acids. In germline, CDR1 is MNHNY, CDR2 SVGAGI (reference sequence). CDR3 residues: CASSLGTGGNNYGYTF. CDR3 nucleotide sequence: TGTGCCAGCAGTTTAGGGACAGGGGGCAATAACTATGGCTACACCTTC.

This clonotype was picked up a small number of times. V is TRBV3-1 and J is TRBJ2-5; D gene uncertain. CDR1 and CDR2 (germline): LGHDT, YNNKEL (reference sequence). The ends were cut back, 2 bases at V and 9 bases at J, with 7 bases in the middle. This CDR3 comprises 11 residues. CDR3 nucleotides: TGTGCCAGCAGCCAATTGGACGCCCAGTACTTC. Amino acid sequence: CASSQLDAQYF.

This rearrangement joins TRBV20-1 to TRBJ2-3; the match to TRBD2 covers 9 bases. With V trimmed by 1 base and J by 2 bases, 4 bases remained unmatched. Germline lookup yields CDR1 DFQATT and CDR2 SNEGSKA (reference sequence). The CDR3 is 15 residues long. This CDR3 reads CSARAAGGFTDTQYF. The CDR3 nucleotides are TGCAGTGCTAGAGCAGCGGGGGGTTTCACAGATACGCAGTATTTT.

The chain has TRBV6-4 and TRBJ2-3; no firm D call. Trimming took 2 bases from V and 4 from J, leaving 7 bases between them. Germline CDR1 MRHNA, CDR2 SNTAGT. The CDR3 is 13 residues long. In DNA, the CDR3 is TGTGCCAGCAGTGACACGGGCCCAGATACGCAGTATTTT. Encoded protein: CASSDTGPDTQYF.

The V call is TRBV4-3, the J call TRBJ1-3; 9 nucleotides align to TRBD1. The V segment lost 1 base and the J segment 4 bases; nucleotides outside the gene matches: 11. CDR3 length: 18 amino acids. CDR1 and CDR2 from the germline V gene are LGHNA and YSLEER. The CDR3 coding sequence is TGCGCCAGCAGCCAAGGTCTCGGGACAGGGTTTTTAGGAAACACCATATATTTT. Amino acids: CASSQGLGTGFLGNTIYF.

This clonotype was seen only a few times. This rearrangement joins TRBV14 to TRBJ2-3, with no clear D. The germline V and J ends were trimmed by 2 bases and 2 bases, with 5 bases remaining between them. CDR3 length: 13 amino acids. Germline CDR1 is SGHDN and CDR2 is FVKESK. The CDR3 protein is CASSQRYTDTQYF. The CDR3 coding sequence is TGTGCCAGCAGCCAAAGGTACACAGATACGCAGTATTTT.

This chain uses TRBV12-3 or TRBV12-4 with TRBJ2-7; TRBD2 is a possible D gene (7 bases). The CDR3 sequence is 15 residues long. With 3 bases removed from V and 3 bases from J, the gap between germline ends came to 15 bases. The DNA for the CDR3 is TGTGCCAGCAGTTTGAACTGGGAGGGGGTCTACGAGCAGTACTTC. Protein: CASSLNWEGVYEQYF.

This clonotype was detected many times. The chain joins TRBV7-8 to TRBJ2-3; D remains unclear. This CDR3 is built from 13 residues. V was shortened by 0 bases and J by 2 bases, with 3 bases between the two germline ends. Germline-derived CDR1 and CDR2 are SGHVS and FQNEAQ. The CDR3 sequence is CASSLAHTDTQYF. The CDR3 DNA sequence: TGTGCCAGCAGCTTAGCTCACACAGATACGCAGTATTTT.

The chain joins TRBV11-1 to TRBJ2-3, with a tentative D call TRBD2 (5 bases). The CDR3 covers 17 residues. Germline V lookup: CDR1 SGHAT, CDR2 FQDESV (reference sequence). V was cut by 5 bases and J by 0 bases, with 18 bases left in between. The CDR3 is CASSGPGVARSTDTQYF. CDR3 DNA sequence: TGTGCCAGCAGCGGACCCGGGGTAGCGAGAAGCACAGATACGCAGTATTTT.

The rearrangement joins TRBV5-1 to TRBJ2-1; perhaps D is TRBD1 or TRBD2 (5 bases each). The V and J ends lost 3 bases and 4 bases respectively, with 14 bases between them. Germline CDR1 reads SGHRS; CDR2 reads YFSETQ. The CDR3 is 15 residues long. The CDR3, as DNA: TGCGCCAGCAGCTCCCGGGACCCGGGTTACAATGAGCAGTTCTTC. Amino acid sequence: CASSSRDPGYNEQFF.

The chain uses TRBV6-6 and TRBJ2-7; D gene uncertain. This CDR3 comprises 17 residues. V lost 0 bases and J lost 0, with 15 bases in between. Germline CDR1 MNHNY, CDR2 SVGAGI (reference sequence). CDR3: CASSYSVADANSYEQYF. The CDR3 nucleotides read TGTGCCAGCAGTTACTCAGTCGCGGACGCTAACTCCTACGAGCAGTACTTC.

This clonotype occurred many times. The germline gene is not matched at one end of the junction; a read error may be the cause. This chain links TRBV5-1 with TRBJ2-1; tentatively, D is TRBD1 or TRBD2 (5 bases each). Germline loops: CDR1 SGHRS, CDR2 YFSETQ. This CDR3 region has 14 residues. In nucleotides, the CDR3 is TGTGCCAGCAGTGGGGGTAGCTCCTACAATGAGCAGTTCTTC. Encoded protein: CASSGGSSYNEQFF.